Listed below are T cell receptor beta chains from one sample, sequenced in a study of blood T cell repertoires in COVID-19. Libraries were prepared by immunoSEQ multiplex PCR; TCRdb keeps only in-frame clonotypes and omits some of them. This table has approximately 450,000 clones, around nine tenths appearing once. The sample taken for sequencing was PBMCs or T cells enriched from blood (not recorded which). These receptors were obtained from a woman aged 18-35 years with acute COVID-19. CDR3s include the opening cysteine and the closing phenylalanine or tryptophan. The D gene is left open where the match is weak. Expanded clones get a size class; other rows say once, few or many, or leave the size out.

clone size	D gene	V gene	J gene	CDR3 protein	CDR3 DNA
NA	NA	TRBV5-4	TRBJ2-7	CASSLAGSGRGYEQYF	TGTGCCAGCAGCTTGGCCGGGTCGGGGAGAGGATACGAGCAGTACTTC
once	NA	TRBV19	TRBJ1-2	CASSTGGGYTF	TGTGCCAGTAGTACCGGAGGTGGCTACACCTTC
NA	TRBD1	TRBV3-1/TRBV3-2	TRBJ1-6	CASSLTQGAGAYNSPLHF	TGTGCCAGCAGCCTTACCCAGGGGGCTGGAGCTTATAATTCACCCCTCCACTTT
NA	TRBD1	TRBV11-3	TRBJ2-2	CASKTGGKTGELFF	TGTGCCAGCAAAACAGGGGGGAAGACCGGGGAGCTGTTTTTT
NA	NA	TRBV5-8	TRBJ2-2	CASSSWQGRRELFF	TGTGCCAGCAGCTCGTGGCAGGGTAGAAGGGAGCTGTTTTTT
NA	NA	TRBV2	TRBJ2-1	CASNSPGGAQFF	TGTGCCAGCAATAGCCCCGGGGGAGCCCAGTTCTTC
NA	TRBD1	TRBV9	TRBJ2-5	CASSVVPGTGGGETQYF	TGTGCCAGCAGCGTAGTTCCCGGGACAGGAGGAGGGGAGACCCAGTACTTC
NA	TRBD1	TRBV12-5	TRBJ1-2	CASGFSGGGYTF	TGTGCTAGTGGTTTCTCAGGGGGTGGCTACACCTTC
NA	NA	TRBV27	TRBJ2-1	CASSLPGNSYNEQFF	TGTGCCAGCAGTCTCCCAGGTAACTCCTACAATGAGCAGTTCTTC
NA	TRBD1	TRBV4-2	TRBJ2-7	CASSRRDSSYEQYF	TGTGCCAGCAGCCGCCGGGACAGCTCCTACGAGCAGTACTTC
few	TRBD1	TRBV18	TRBJ1-2	CASSPSRDSYATGYTF	TGTGCCAGCTCACCTTCAAGGGACAGCTACGCCACCGGCTACACCTTC
NA	TRBD1	TRBV10-3	TRBJ2-3	CASTGGADTQYF	TGTGCCAGCACAGGGGGCGCAGATACGCAGTATTTT
NA	NA	TRBV10-2	TRBJ2-1	CASARVTIGNEQFF	TGCGCCAGCGCCAGGGTCACAATAGGCAATGAGCAGTTCTTC
NA	NA	TRBV28	TRBJ2-3	CASSGWVQDTDTQYF	TGTGCCAGCAGCGGATGGGTTCAGGACACAGATACGCAGTATTTT